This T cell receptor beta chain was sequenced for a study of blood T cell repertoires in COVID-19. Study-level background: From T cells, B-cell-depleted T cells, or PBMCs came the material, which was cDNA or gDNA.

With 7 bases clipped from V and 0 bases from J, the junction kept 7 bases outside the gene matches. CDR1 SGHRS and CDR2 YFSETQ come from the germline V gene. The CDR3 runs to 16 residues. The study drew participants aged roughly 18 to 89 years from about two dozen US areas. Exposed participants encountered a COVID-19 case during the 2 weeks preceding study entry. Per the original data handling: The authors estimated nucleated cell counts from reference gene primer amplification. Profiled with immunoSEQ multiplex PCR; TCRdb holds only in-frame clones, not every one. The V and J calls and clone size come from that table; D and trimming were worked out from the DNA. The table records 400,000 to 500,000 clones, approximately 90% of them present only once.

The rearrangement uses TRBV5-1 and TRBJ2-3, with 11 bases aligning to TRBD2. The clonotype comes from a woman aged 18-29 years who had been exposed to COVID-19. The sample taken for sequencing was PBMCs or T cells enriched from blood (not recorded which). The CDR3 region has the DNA TGCGCCAGCGGGACTAGCGGAGTCCTTAGCACAGATACGCAGTATTTT. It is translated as CASGTSGVLSTDTQYF.